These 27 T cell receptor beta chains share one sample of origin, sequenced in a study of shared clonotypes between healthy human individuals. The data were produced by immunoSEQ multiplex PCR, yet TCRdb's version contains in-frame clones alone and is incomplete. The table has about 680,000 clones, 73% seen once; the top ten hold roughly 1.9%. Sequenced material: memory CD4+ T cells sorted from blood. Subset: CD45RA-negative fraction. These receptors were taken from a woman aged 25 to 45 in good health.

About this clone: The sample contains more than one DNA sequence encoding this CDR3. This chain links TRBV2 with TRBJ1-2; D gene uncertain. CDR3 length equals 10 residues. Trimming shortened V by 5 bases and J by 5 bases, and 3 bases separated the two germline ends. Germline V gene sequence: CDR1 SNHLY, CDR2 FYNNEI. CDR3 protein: CASSLYGYTF. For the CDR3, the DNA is TGTGCCAGCAGTCTTTATGGCTACACCTTC.

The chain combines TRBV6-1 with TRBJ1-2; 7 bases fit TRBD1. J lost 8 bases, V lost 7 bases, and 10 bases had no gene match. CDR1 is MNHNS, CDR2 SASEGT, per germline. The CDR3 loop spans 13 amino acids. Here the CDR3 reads CASTPAPGGGYTF. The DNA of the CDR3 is TGTGCCAGCACCCCCGCCCCAGGGGGGGGCTACACCTTC.

CDR3 sequence reads: CSVQGGQTSSYEQYF. CDR3 bases: TGCAGCGTTCAGGGGGGCCAGACTAGCTCCTACGAGCAGTACTTC. The V call is TRBV29-1, the J call TRBJ2-7; possible D gene TRBD1, 7 bases. Trimming stripped 5 bases from V and 0 bases from J, with 17 bases between. The CDR3 has 15 residues. The V gene's germline CDR1 is SQVTM and CDR2 ANQGSEA.

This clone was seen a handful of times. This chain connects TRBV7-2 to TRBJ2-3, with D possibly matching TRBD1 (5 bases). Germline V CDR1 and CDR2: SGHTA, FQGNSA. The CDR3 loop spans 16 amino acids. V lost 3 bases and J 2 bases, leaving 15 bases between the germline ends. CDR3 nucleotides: TGTGCCAGCAGCTTCAGGGCCCGGCTCTTCACAGATACGCAGTATTTT. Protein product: CASSFRARLFTDTQYF.

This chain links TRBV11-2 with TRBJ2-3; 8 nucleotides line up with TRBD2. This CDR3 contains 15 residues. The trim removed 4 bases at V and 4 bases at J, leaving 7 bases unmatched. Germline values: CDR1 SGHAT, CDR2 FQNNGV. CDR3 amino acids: CASSSAGLGADTQYF. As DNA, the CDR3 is TGTGCCAGCAGCTCCGCGGGACTAGGGGCAGATACGCAGTATTTT.

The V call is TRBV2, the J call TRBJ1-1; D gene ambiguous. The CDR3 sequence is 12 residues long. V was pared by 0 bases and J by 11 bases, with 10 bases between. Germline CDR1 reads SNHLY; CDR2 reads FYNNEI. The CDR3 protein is CASSEAGRRAFF. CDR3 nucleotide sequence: TGTGCCAGCAGTGAAGCCGGAAGGCGGGCTTTCTTT.

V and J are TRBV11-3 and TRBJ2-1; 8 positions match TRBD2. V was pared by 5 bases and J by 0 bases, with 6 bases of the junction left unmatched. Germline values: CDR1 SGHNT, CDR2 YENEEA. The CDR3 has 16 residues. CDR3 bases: TGTGCCAGCAGCCGGGCGGGGGGCGGCTCCTACAATGAGCAGTTCTTC. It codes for CASSRAGGGSYNEQFF.

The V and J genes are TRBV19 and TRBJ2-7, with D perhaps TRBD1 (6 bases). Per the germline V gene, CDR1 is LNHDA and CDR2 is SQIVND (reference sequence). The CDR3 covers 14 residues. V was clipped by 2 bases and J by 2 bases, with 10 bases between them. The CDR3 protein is CASSITQGPYEQYF. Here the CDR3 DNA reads TGTGCCAGTAGTATAACACAGGGTCCCTACGAGCAGTACTTC.

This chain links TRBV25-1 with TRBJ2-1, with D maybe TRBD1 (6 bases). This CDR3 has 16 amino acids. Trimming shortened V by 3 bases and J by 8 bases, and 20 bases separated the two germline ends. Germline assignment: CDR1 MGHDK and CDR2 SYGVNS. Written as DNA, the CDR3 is TGTGCCAGCAGTGATGGGGGCAGGGGCTATGCTTATGAGCAGTTCTTC. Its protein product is CASSDGGRGYAYEQFF.

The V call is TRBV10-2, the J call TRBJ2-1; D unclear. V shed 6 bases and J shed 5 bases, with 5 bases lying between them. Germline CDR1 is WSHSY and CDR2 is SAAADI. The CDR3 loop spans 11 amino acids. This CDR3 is CASSVHNEQFF. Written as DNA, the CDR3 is TGCGCCAGCAGCGTACACAATGAGCAGTTCTTC.

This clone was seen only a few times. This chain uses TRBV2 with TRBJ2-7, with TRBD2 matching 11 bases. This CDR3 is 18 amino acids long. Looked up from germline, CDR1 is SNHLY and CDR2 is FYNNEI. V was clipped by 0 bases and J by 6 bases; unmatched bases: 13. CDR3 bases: TGTGCCAGCAGTGAAGCGCAGTTTGGACTAGGACTAGCGGGCGAGCAGTACTTC. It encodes CASSEAQFGLGLAGEQYF.

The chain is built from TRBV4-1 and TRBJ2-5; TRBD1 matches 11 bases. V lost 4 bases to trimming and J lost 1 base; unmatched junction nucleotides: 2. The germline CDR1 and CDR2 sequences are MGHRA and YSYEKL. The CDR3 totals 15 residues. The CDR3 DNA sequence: TGCGCCAGCAGCCGAGGACAGGGGGCCCAAGAGACCCAGTACTTC. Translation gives CASSRGQGAQETQYF.

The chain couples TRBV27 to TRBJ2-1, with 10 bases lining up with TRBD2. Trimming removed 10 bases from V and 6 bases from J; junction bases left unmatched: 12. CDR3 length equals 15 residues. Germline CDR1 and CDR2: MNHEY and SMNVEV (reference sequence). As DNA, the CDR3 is TGTGCCACCAAAACATCAGCGGGAGGGGGCAATGAGCAGTTCTTC. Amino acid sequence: CATKTSAGGGNEQFF.

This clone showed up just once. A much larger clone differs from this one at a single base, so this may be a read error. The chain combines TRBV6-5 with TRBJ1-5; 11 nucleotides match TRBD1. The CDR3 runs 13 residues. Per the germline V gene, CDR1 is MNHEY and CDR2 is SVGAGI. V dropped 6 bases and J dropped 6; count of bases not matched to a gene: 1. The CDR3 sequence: CASRGQGGQPQHF. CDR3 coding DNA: TGTGCCAGCAGGGGACAGGGGGGTCAGCCCCAGCATTTT.

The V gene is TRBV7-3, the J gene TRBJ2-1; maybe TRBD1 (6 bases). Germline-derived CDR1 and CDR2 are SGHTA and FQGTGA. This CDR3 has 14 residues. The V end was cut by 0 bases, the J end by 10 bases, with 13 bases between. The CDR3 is CASSLTPGDREQFF. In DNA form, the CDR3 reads TGTGCCAGCAGCTTAACCCCAGGGGATCGAGAGCAGTTCTTC.

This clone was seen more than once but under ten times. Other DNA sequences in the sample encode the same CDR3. CDR3 loop: CASSLSSGSYNEQFF. For the CDR3, the DNA is TGCGCCAGCAGCTTGTCGTCAGGGAGCTACAATGAGCAGTTCTTC. This rearrangement joins TRBV5-1 to TRBJ2-1, with D perhaps TRBD1 or TRBD2 (5 bases each). Germline V gene lookup returns CDR1 SGHRS and CDR2 YFSETQ. The CDR3 has 15 residues. V gave up 1 base and J gave up 3 bases, with 11 bases separating them.

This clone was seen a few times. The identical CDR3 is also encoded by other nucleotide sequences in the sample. The CDR3 DNA follows: TGTGCCAGCAGCTTAGAGGGGACTAGCCTCGAGCAGTACTTC. Its protein product is CASSLEGTSLEQYF. V gene TRBV7-2 combines with J gene TRBJ2-7, with 9 bases identical to TRBD2. The V and J ends lost 1 base and 6 bases, in that order; junction bases with no gene match: 4. CDR1 is SGHTA and CDR2 is FQGNSA in the germline V gene. CDR3 size: 14 residues. Using reference TRBV7-2 and TRBJ2-7 for the parts outside the CDR3, the full variable domain is GAGVSQSPSNKVTEKGKDVELRCDPISGHTALYWYRQSLGQGLEFLIYFQGNSAPDKSGLPSDRFSAERTGGSVSTLTIQRTQQEDSAVYLCASSLEGTSLEQYFGPGTRLTVT.

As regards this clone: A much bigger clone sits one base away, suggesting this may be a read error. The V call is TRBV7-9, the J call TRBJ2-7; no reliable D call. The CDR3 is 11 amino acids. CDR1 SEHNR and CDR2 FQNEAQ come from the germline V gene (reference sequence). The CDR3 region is CASSQYYGQYF. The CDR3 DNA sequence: TGTGCCAGCAGCCAATACTACGGGCAGTACTTC.

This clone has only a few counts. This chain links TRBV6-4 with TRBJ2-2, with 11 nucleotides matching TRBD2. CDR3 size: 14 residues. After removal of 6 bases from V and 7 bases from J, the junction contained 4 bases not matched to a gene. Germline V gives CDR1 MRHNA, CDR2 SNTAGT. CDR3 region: CASRLAGESGELFF. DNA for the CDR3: TGTGCCAGCAGACTAGCGGGAGAGAGCGGGGAGCTGTTTTTT.

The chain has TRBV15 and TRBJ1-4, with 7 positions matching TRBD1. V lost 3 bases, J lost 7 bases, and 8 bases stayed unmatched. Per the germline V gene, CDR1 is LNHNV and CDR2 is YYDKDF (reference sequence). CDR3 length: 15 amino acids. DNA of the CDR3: TGTGCCACCAGCAGGGATCGAGGGGGCTTTGAAAAACTGTTTTTT. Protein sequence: CATSRDRGGFEKLFF.

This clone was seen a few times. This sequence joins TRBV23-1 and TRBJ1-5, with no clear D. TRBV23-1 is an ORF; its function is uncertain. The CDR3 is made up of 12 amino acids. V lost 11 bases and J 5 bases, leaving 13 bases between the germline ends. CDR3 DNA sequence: TGCGCCCCCCGAAGGACTGATCAGCCCCAGCATTTT. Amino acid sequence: CAPRRTDQPQHF.

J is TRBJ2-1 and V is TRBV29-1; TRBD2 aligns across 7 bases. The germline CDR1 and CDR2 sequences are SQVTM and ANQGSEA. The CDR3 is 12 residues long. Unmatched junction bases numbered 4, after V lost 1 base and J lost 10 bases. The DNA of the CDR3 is TGCAGCGTTGAAGTGGCGGGAGACGAGCAGTTCTTC. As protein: CSVEVAGDEQFF.

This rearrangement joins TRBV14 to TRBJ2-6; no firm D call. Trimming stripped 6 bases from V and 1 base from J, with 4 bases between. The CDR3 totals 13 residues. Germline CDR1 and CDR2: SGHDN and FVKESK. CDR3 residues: CASRVSGANVLTF. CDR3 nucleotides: TGTGCCAGCAGGGTGTCTGGGGCCAACGTCCTGACTTTC.

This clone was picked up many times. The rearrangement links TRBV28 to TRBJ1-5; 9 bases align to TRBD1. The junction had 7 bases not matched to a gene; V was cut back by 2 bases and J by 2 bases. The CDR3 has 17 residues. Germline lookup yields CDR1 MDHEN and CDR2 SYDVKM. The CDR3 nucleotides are TGTGCCAGCAGTTTAGCTCAGTGGGACAGGGGCAATCAGCCCCAGCATTTT. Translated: CASSLAQWDRGNQPQHF. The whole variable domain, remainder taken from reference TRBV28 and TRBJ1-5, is DVKVTQSSRYLVKRTGEKVFLECVQDMDHENMFWYRQDPGLGLRLIYFSYDVKMKEKGDIPEGYSVSREKKERFSLILESASTNQTSMYLCASSLAQWDRGNQPQHFGDGTRLSIL.

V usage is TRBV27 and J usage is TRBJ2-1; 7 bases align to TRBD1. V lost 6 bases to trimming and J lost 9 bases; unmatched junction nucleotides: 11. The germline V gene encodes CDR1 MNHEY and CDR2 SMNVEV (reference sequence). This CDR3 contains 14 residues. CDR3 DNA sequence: TGTGCCAGCAGCAGGAACAGGGGAGACGGTGAGCAGTTCTTC. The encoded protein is CASSRNRGDGEQFF.

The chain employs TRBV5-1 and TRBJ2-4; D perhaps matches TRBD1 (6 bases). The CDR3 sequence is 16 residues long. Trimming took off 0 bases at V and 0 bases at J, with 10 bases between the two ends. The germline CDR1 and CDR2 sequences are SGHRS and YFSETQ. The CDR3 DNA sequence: TGCGCCAGCAGCTTGGGGGGACAAAGAGCCAAAAACATTCAGTACTTC. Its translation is CASSLGGQRAKNIQYF.

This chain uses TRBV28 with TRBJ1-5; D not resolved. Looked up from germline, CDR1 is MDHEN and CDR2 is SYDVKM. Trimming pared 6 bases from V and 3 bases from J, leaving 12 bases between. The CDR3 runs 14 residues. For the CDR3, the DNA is TGTGCCAGCAGACTGGAAGGGAACAATCAGCCCCAGCATTTT. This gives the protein CASRLEGNNQPQHF.